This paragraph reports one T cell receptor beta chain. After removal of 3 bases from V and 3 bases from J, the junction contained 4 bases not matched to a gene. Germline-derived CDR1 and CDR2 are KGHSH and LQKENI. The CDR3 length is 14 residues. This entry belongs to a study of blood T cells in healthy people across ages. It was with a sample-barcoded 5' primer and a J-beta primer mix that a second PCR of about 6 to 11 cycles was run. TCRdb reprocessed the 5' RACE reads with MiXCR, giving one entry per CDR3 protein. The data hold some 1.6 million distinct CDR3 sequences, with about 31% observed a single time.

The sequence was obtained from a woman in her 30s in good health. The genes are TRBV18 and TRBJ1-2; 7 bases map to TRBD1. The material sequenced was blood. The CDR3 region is CASSPDRAYYGYTF. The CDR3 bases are TGTGCCAGCTCACCCGACAGGGCCTACTATGGCTACACCTTC.